This T cell receptor (beta chain) was profiled in a study of blood T cells in healthy people across ages. Findings of the study overall: As age increased, TCR beta diversity per million T cells fell in a roughly linear fashion. The study found TCR beta diversity correlated strongly with naive T cell percentage. Whereas aged donors had fewer naive CD4+ cells, long-lived donors had more of them and higher diversity.

Germline loops: CDR1 SEHNR, CDR2 FQNEAQ (reference sequence). This CDR3 comprises 14 residues. Deletions cut 5 bases from V and 11 bases from J, with 21 bases between. Through a sample-barcoded 5' primer and a J-beta primer mix, a second PCR was run for 7 to 11 cycles. TCRdb used MiXCR to reprocess the 5' RACE reads, holding one entry per CDR3 protein. This sample has around 500,000 distinct CDR3 sequences, with around 48% found just once. Comments on this clonotype: Antigen unknown.

The rearrangement links TRBV7-9 to TRBJ2-5, with TRBD2 as a possible D gene (5 bases). The clonotype comes from a man aged 80 or over in good health. Sequenced input: blood. CDR3 region: CASSPSSLGNEQYF. CDR3 sequence (DNA): TGTGCCAGCAGCCCGTCGAGCCTCGGGAATGAGCAGTACTTC.